A selection of T cell receptor beta chains follows, all from one sample in a study of blood T cell repertoires in COVID-19. The method was immunoSEQ multiplex PCR; TCRdb's version includes in-frame clones alone and lacks a portion of them. This sample has hundreds of thousands of clones, with about 85% found just once. The material sequenced was peripheral blood. These receptors were collected from a woman aged 18-29 years with acute or convalescent COVID-19. The CDR3 runs from the conserved cysteine through the conserved F or W. A D gene is named only where the DNA matches it firmly. Clone sizes are given selectively: once, few, many, or a class where the clone is expanded.

J gene | V gene | D gene | clone size | CDR3 DNA | CDR3 protein
TRBJ2-7 | TRBV6-2/TRBV6-3 | NA | NA | TGTGCCAGCAGTTACGTCACAATAGGAGGGACGATCTACGAGCAGTACTTC | CASSYVTIGGTIYEQYF
TRBJ2-6 | TRBV9 | TRBD1 | once | TGTGCCAGCAGCGTCGTCCCGGGACAGTACCTGAACCATAGCTCTGGGGCCAACGTCCTGACTTTC | CASSVVPGQYLNHSSGANVLTF
TRBJ1-5 | TRBV6-5 | TRBD1 | NA | TGTGCCAGCAGCGAGGGGACAGGGGATCAGCCCCAGCATTTT | CASSEGTGDQPQHF
TRBJ2-6 | TRBV4-1 | NA | once | TGCGCCAGCAGCCAAGATCCCTACGCTAGATTCTCTGGGGCCAACGTCCTGACTTTC | CASSQDPYARFSGANVLTF
TRBJ2-6 | TRBV7-9 | NA | NA | TGTGCCAGCAGCACGCACAGCTCTGGGGCCAACGTCCTGACTTTC | CASSTHSSGANVLTF
TRBJ1-4 | TRBV9 | NA | NA | TGTGCCAGCAGCTCTTGGAAGGGGGCTAATGAAAAACTGTTTTTT | CASSSWKGANEKLFF
TRBJ1-1 | TRBV7-8 | TRBD1 | NA | TGTGCCAGCAGCCCGAGGTTACGGGACAGGGCTTTCTTT | CASSPRLRDRAFF
TRBJ2-5 | TRBV11-2 | TRBD2 | NA | TGTGCCAGCAGCCCCATAGCGGGGGGGGCGGTTGAGACCCAGTACTTC | CASSPIAGGAVETQYF
TRBJ1-2 | TRBV28 | NA | NA | TGTGCCAGCAGTTTCCCAGGGTTGGGCTACACCTTC | CASSFPGLGYTF
TRBJ2-7 | TRBV3-1/TRBV3-2 | TRBD1 | few | TGTGCCAGCAGCCCCGGACAGGGACTGTCGTACGAGCAGTACTTC | CASSPGQGLSYEQYF
TRBJ2-7 | TRBV5-1 | NA | NA | TGCGCCAGACCAGGGCCCCTGAGGTACGAGCAGTACTTC | CARPGPLRYEQYF
TRBJ2-2 | TRBV27 | TRBD1 | NA | TGTGCCAGCAGTTTTCCGCCGAACAGGGGAACCGGGGAGCTGTTTTTT | CASSFPPNRGTGELFF
TRBJ2-1 | TRBV7-8 | TRBD2 | NA | TGTGCCAGCAGCAAAGTCCGGGTCGCGGCTAGCGGGAGCCTGAGCTCCTACAATGAGCAGTTCTTC | CASSKVRVAASGSLSSYNEQFF
TRBJ1-1 | TRBV7-2 | NA | NA | TGTGCCAGCAGCTTTAAGGGGGGGGGCACTGAAGCTTTCTTT | CASSFKGGGTEAFF
TRBJ2-1 | TRBV6-1 | TRBD2 | few | TGTGCCAGCAGTGATGGACTAGCGGGGGGGCCCCGAAATGAGCAGTTCTTC | CASSDGLAGGPRNEQFF
TRBJ1-5 | TRBV7-9 | NA | NA | TGTGCCAGCAGCTGGGAAGGAGGAGGGATTGGTCAGCCCCAGCATTTT | CASSWEGGGIGQPQHF
TRBJ2-3 | TRBV6-5 | NA | NA | TGTGCCAGCAGTTACGGTACGGGGATGACAGATACGCAGTATTTT | CASSYGTGMTDTQYF
TRBJ1-1 | TRBV24-1 | TRBD1 | NA | TGTGCCACCGGACAGGACCCCCATGAAGCTTTCTTT | CATGQDPHEAFF
TRBJ2-4 | TRBV19 | NA | NA | TGTGCCAGTGCCTCCCCGGAGGGACTAGCCAAAAACATTCAGTACTTC | CASASPEGLAKNIQYF
TRBJ1-4 | TRBV18 | TRBD1 | NA | TGTGCCAGCTCACCAGGGAGACAGGGCGGTGAAAAACTGTTTTTT | CASSPGRQGGEKLFF
TRBJ1-1 | TRBV15 | NA | NA | TGTGCCACCAGCAGAGCACGGGGATGGAACACTGAAGCTTTCTTT | CATSRARGWNTEAFF
TRBJ1-6 | TRBV10-2 | NA | NA | TGCGCCAGCAGTCACAGGGAGTATAATTCACCCCTCCACTTT | CASSHREYNSPLHF
TRBJ1-5 | TRBV6-5 | TRBD1 | NA | TGTGCCAGCACCCGGGACAGGGAAGGGAATCAGCCCCAGCATTTT | CASTRDREGNQPQHF
TRBJ1-4 | TRBV13 | TRBD1 | NA | TGTGCCAGCAGCTCCGGGGGCAGGGGGAATGAAAAACTGTTTTTT | CASSSGGRGNEKLFF
TRBJ2-7 | TRBV4-2 | NA | NA | TGTGCCAGCAGCCAAGCGGGGTTGGACGAGCAGTACTTC | CASSQAGLDEQYF
TRBJ2-7 | TRBV27 | NA | NA | TGTGCCAGCAGTTTAGCCGGGATCTACGAGCAGTACTTC | CASSLAGIYEQYF
TRBJ2-1 | TRBV9 | TRBD2 | NA | TGTGCCAGCAGCGTATTAGCGGGAGGGGTCTACAATGAGCAGTTCTTC | CASSVLAGGVYNEQFF
TRBJ2-3 | TRBV2 | TRBD2 | NA | TGTGCCAGCAGTACCTTAGGGCGGGAGGGCGGTACGCAGTATTTT | CASSTLGREGGTQYF
TRBJ2-7 | TRBV24-1 | NA | NA | TGTGCCACCAGTGATAAGGGGCACGAGCAGTACTTC | CATSDKGHEQYF
TRBJ2-3 | TRBV11-3 | TRBD2 | NA | TGTGCCAGCAGCCCTGGACTAGCGGGAGTACCAGATACGCAGTATTTT | CASSPGLAGVPDTQYF
TRBJ1-1 | TRBV13 | TRBD1 | NA | TGTGCCAGCAGCTTGGGCAGGGGGTATGAAGCTTTCTTT | CASSLGRGYEAFF
TRBJ2-7 | TRBV19 | NA | NA | TGTGCCAGTAGTATCGTTCAGGGGTACTCCTACGAGCAGTACTTC | CASSIVQGYSYEQYF
TRBJ2-1 | TRBV19 | TRBD1 | NA | TGTGCCAGTAGTATGACAGGGATGGTTTCGAATGAGCAGTTCTTC | CASSMTGMVSNEQFF
TRBJ2-1 | TRBV28 | TRBD1 | NA | TGTGCCAGCAGTTCCGGGACAGGGGGCCTATTGTACAATGAGCAGTTCTTC | CASSSGTGGLLYNEQFF
TRBJ1-4 | TRBV7-9 | TRBD1 | once | TGTGCCAGCACCCCCCAGGGGGTTGGTGAAAAACTGTTTTTT | CASTPQGVGEKLFF
TRBJ1-2 | TRBV19 | NA | NA | TGTGCCAGTAGTGATACAGGGACCTATGGCTACACCTTC | CASSDTGTYGYTF
TRBJ1-1 | TRBV23-1 | TRBD1 | NA | TGCGCCAGCAGTCAATGTTACAGGGGGGGGAAAACTGAAGCTTTCTTT | CASSQCYRGGKTEAFF
TRBJ2-3 | TRBV30 | NA | once | TGTGCCTCTGCGGCAGTAGGTCCCACAGATACGCAGTATTTT | CASAAVGPTDTQYF
TRBJ1-3 | TRBV5-1 | NA | NA | TGCGCCAGCAGCTTGGTAGGCGACACTGGAAACACCATATATTTT | CASSLVGDTGNTIYF
TRBJ1-1 | TRBV28 | NA | NA | TGTGCCAGCAGTCTGTCCTCCCGGTACACTGAAGCTTTCTTT | CASSLSSRYTEAFF
TRBJ1-2 | TRBV30 | TRBD1 | once | TGTGCCTGGATTCCCGCAGGGGGCGTAGCTGGCTACACCTTC | CAWIPAGGVAGYTF
TRBJ1-5 | TRBV2 | NA | NA | TGTGCCAGCAGTGAGAGGACTCGGGGTCAGCCCCAGCATTTT | CASSERTRGQPQHF
TRBJ1-4 | TRBV7-2 | NA | NA | TGTGCCAGCAGCCAGTACAGGAATGAAAAACTGTTTTTT | CASSQYRNEKLFF
TRBJ1-6 | TRBV14 | TRBD1 | NA | TGTGCCAGCAGCCAAGATTCAGGAGGGGGCGATTCACCCCTCCACTTT | CASSQDSGGGDSPLHF
TRBJ2-7 | TRBV7-3 | TRBD1 | NA | TGTGCCAGCAGCCCGGGACAGGGATTATACGAGCAGTACTTC | CASSPGQGLYEQYF
TRBJ1-5 | TRBV6-5 | NA | NA | TGTGCCAGCAGCCAGACTCCGCCTGGGTCGCCCCAGCATTTT | CASSQTPPGSPQHF
TRBJ2-1 | TRBV24-1 | TRBD2 | few | TGTGCCACCAGTGATTTTACTAGCGGGAGTAAAAATGAGCAGTTCTTC | CATSDFTSGSKNEQFF
TRBJ1-5 | TRBV12-3/TRBV12-4 | TRBD1 | NA | TGTGCCAGCAGTTTCGACAGGGGGACCCAGCATTTT | CASSFDRGTQHF
TRBJ1-2 | TRBV6-6 | TRBD1 | NA | TGTGCCAGCAGTTACGCAGGGGGCCTTTCTAACTATGGCTACACCTTC | CASSYAGGLSNYGYTF
TRBJ2-2 | TRBV11-2 | TRBD2 | NA | TGTGCCAGCAGCCTAACTAGCGGTTACACCGGGGAGCTGTTTTTT | CASSLTSGYTGELFF